This paragraph covers one TCR beta chain sequence. Its target antigen remains unknown. No much larger clone exists at a distance of one base, and base qualities are not known. This entry is derived from a study of blood T cell repertoires in COVID-19 (dated by TCRdb to the early 2020s). Looking at the study overall: Samples from collaborators originated in the United States, Italy and Spain and spanned both the acute and convalescent phases of COVID-19. Deeply sampled blood TCRbeta repertoires from subjects exposed to, actively infected with, or recovered from COVID-19 were included in the dataset. The repertoires were released in a freely available public database meant as a resource for research on the immune response to SARS-CoV-2. The material from the prospective study consisted of cDNA or gDNA derived from T cells, B-cell-depleted T cells, or PBMCs. Samples came from the ongoing ImmuneRACE study (first 160 participants) plus 1,254 subjects from 6 global collaborators. The sample metadata nearly always contained a de-identified subject ID, COVID-19 status, age in years and sex. Where available, HLA class I and class II types were taken from metadata supplied by the sample provider and were not determined by assay-based typing.

TCRbeta CDR3 regions were amplified from genomic DNA by means of the immunoSEQ Assay, a bias-controlled multiplex PCR. The paper's processing steps were these. The number of nucleated cells in each sample was estimated by amplification of reference gene primers within the assay. To quantify the absolute abundance of each unique TCRbeta CDR3 rearrangement, sequence reads were collapsed and filtered. For each sample, productive Simpson clonality was calculated as the square root of Simpson's diversity index over productive rearrangements. In TCRdb, the immuneACCESS table is reduced to in-frame sequences with V and J assigned. These tables do not hold every clone; where another copy was compared, an unresolved V gene accounts for under half, and the others remain unexplained. The DNA was the basis for D and trimming; V, J and clone size are from that table. The sample contains more than 85,000 clones, approximately 82% of them found a single time. Roughly a tenth of the sample is in the top ten clones.

Unmatched junction bases come to 10, with V trimmed by 2 bases and J by 4 bases. Reading the germline V gene gives CDR1 MNHNS and CDR2 SASEGT. Inclusive of the bounding cysteine and phenylalanine, the CDR3 is 16 residues long. Kept here is only the CDR3 DNA, which spans 48 bases and is read in frame from base 1. Results and caveats for the whole study, not just this receptor: Clinical and demographic metadata were provided uncurated, with the amount varying by source and participant.

The collaborating institutions used their own protocols to collect whole blood in K2EDTA tubes. For TCRbeta analysis, collaborators shipped samples as frozen whole blood, isolated PBMCs, or DNA extracted from either of those sample types. The V and J genes are TRBV6-1 and TRBJ2-7, with 8 bases matching TRBD2. The specimen sequenced was peripheral blood. The TCR was taken from a man aged 65-85 years with acute or convalescent COVID-19. Read as DNA, the sequence is TGTGCCAGCAGTGAAACGCGGGGCGGGGGGTCATACGAGCAGTACTTC. Its coded protein is CASSETRGGGSYEQYF.